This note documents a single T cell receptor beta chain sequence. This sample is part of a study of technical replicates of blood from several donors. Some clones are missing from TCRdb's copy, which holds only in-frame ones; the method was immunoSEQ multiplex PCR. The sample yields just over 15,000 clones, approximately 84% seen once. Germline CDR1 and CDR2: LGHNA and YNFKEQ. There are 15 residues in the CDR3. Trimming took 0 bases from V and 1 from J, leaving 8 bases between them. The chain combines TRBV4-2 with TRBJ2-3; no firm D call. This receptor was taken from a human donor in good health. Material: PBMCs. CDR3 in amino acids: CASSQDTGGTDTQYF. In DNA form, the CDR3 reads TGTGCCAGCAGCCAAGATACCGGAGGCACAGATACGCAGTATTTT.